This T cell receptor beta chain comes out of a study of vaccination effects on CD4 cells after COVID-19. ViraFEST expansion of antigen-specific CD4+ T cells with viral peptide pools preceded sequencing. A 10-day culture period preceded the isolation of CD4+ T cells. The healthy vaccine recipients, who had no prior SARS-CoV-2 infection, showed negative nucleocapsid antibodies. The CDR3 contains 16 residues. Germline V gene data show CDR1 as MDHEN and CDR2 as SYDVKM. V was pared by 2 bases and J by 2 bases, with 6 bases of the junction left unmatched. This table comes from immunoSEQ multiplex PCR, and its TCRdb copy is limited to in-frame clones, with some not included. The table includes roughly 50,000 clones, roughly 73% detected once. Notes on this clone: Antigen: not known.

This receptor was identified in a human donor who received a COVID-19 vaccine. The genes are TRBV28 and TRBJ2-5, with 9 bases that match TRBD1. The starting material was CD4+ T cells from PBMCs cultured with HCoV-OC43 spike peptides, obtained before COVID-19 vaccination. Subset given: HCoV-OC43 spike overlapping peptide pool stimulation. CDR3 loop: CASSLLGTGSQETQYF. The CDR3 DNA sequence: TGTGCCAGCAGTTTACTAGGGACAGGGTCGCAAGAGACCCAGTACTTC.